Below are 17 T cell receptor beta chains sequenced from a single sample in a study of T-cell reconstitution after alpha-beta-depleted transplantation in children. The library targeted TCRbeta and was prepared with unique molecular identifiers. TCRdb reprocessed the PCR reads via MiXCR and lists one record per CDR3 protein. The table has a few hundred thousand distinct CDR3 sequences, approximately 12% seen once. This specimen consisted of PBMCs, mostly from graft donor cells, obtained 360 days after TCRalphabeta/CD19-depleted stem cell transplant. These receptors were collected from a male patient younger than 18 who had a stem cell transplant for acute myeloid leukemia, so the T cells may come from the graft donor.

Only a few counts were recorded for this clonotype. This rearrangement joins TRBV28 to TRBJ1-5; D is ambiguous. The CDR3 extends over 14 amino acids. Trimming pared 2 bases from V and 4 bases from J, leaving 9 bases between. From germline, CDR1 is MDHEN and CDR2 SYDVKM. CDR3 sequence reads: CASSLGQLNQPQHF. In DNA, the CDR3 is TGTGCCAGCAGTTTAGGGCAGCTTAATCAGCCCCAGCATTTT.

The chain links TRBV12-3 or TRBV12-4 to TRBJ2-7; the D gene is possibly TRBD1 (6 bases). The CDR3 contains 14 residues. Between the trimmed V and J ends, which lost 5 bases and 2 bases, there was a span of 13 bases. The chain's CDR3 is CASSNIRDTYEQYF. In nucleotides, the CDR3 is TGTGCCAGCAGTAACATCCGGGACACCTACGAGCAGTACTTC.

This clonotype appeared a few times. The rearrangement uses TRBV29-1 and TRBJ2-5; TRBD2 matches at 10 bases. The ends lost 7 bases at V and 4 bases at J; junction bases unmatched: 12. This CDR3 has 15 amino acids. Looked up from germline, CDR1 is SQVTM and CDR2 is ANQGSEA. The CDR3 coding sequence is TGCAGCGCCTCCATCGGGACTAGCGAAAGAGAGACCCAGTACTTC. This sequence encodes CSASIGTSERETQYF.

This sequence joins TRBV30 and TRBJ2-3; D assignment may be TRBD1 or TRBD2 (5 bases each). The CDR3 contains 13 residues. Germline V CDR1 and CDR2: GTSNPN, SVGIG (reference sequence). The V and J ends lost 0 bases and 10 bases respectively, with 14 bases between them. The CDR3 DNA reads TGTGCCTGGAGTGTATCCACACAGGACTCGCAGTATTTT. Translation gives CAWSVSTQDSQYF.

The chain employs TRBV5-1 and TRBJ2-1; 8 bases line up with TRBD2. The junction had 8 bases not matched to a gene; V was cut back by 2 bases and J by 1 base. CDR3 size: 17 residues. Per germline, CDR1 SGHRS and CDR2 YFSETQ. CDR3 protein: CASSLTSGTPSYNEQFF. The CDR3 DNA is TGCGCCAGCAGCTTAACTAGCGGCACGCCTTCCTACAATGAGCAGTTCTTC.

The table lists this clonotype with a few counts. This chain uses TRBV28 with TRBJ1-2; possible D gene TRBD1, 5 bases. Germline V gene data show CDR1 as MDHEN and CDR2 as SYDVKM. V shed 3 bases and J shed 2 bases, with 10 bases lying between them. The CDR3 covers 14 residues. The CDR3 nucleotides are TGTGCCAGCAGTTTGGAGGGGCGCAACTATGGCTACACCTTC. Encoded protein: CASSLEGRNYGYTF.

This clonotype came up a few times. The V call is TRBV12-3 or TRBV12-4, the J call TRBJ1-4; D is ambiguous. Trimming left V 3 bases short and J 8 bases short, with 13 bases between. The CDR3 loop spans 14 amino acids. The CDR3 region has the DNA TGTGCCAGCAGTTTCGCAGGTGGAGGAGAAAAACTGTTTTTT. Translated, it gives CASSFAGGGEKLFF.

This clonotype was seen ten or more times. The V and J genes are TRBV24-1 and TRBJ2-2; 11 bases fit TRBD1. The CDR3 has 16 residues. Germline trimming cut 7 bases from V and 7 bases from J; bases unmatched to any gene: 10. The germline V gene has CDR1 KGHDR and CDR2 SFDVKD. DNA of the CDR3: TGTGCCACCAGCGGGACAGGGGGTCGAGTAGGCGGGGAGCTGTTTTTT. Translating gives CATSGTGGRVGGELFF.

This clonotype was observed a few times. V and J are TRBV4-3 and TRBJ2-1, with 7 positions matching TRBD2. This CDR3 spans 19 amino acids. The V gene end was trimmed by 0 bases and the J gene end by 7 bases; junction bases not matched to a gene: 18. Germline-derived CDR1 and CDR2 are LGHNA and YSLEER. CDR3 sequence reads: CASSQDHGGVAGALNEQFF. As DNA, the CDR3 is TGCGCCAGCAGCCAAGATCATGGGGGTGTGGCGGGAGCATTGAATGAGCAGTTCTTC.

At least ten counts were recorded for this clonotype. The V and J genes are TRBV11-2 and TRBJ1-1; D is uncertain. The CDR3 spans 14 residues. Germline lookup yields CDR1 SGHAT and CDR2 FQNNGV. The V end lost 0 bases, the J end lost 5 bases, and 10 bases lay between the germline ends. CDR3: CASSLEGIGTEAFF. CDR3 in DNA: TGTGCCAGCAGCTTAGAGGGAATCGGGACTGAAGCTTTCTTT.

A few counts support this clonotype. The V and J genes are TRBV15 and TRBJ2-7, with 8 bases fitting TRBD2. With V trimmed by 0 bases and J by 5 bases, 12 bases remained unmatched. The CDR3 is 17 residues long. Germline lookup yields CDR1 LNHNV and CDR2 YYDKDF (reference sequence). The CDR3, as DNA: TGTGCCACCAGCAGAGATGTGGCAGAGCGGGAGATCCACGAGCAGTACTTC. Translating gives CATSRDVAEREIHEQYF.

This clonotype came up a few times. This chain joins TRBV5-1 and TRBJ2-7, with a weak D call TRBD1 (6 bases). From germline, CDR1 is SGHRS and CDR2 YFSETQ. The germline V and J ends were trimmed by 0 bases and 0 bases, with 10 bases remaining between them. CDR3 size: 15 residues. The DNA of the CDR3 is TGCGCCAGCAGCTTGGAAACAGGGTACTCCTACGAGCAGTACTTC. It encodes CASSLETGYSYEQYF.

This chain's CDR3 is CASSLRGDSPQETQYF. As DNA, the CDR3 is TGTGCCAGCAGCCTCAGGGGCGACAGCCCCCAAGAGACCCAGTACTTC. V usage is TRBV28 and J usage is TRBJ2-5; D may be TRBD1 (6 bases). The CDR3 has 16 residues. The V gene lost 6 bases and the J gene lost 1 base, with 18 bases spanning the gap. The V gene's germline CDR1 is MDHEN and CDR2 SYDVKM. The complete variable domain, with remaining parts taken from reference TRBV28 and TRBJ2-5, reads DVKVTQSSRYLVKRTGEKVFLECVQDMDHENMFWYRQDPGLGLRLIYFSYDVKMKEKGDIPEGYSVSREKKERFSLILESASTNQTSMYLCASSLRGDSPQETQYFGPGTRLLVL.

The chain couples TRBV18 to TRBJ2-4, with 13 bases lining up with TRBD2. The V and J ends lost 5 bases and 7 bases, in that order; junction bases with no gene match: 5. The germline V gene has CDR1 KGHSH and CDR2 LQKENI. CDR3 length: 15 residues. CDR3 in amino acids: CASSGLAGVENIQYF. The CDR3, as DNA: TGTGCCAGCTCAGGACTAGCGGGAGTAGAGAACATTCAGTACTTC.

The V call is TRBV5-1, the J call TRBJ1-6; D might be TRBD1 (5 bases). V shed 0 bases and J shed 8 bases, with 15 bases lying between them. Germline lookup yields CDR1 SGHRS and CDR2 YFSETQ. The CDR3 sequence is 16 residues long. CDR3 in DNA: TGCGCCAGCAGCTTGGGTAGGGACGTAACAGATTCACCCCTCCACTTT. Translation: CASSLGRDVTDSPLHF.

This clonotype was seen a few times. The gene calls are TRBV6-5 and TRBJ1-1; 8 bases are shared with TRBD1. Trimming at V came to 0 bases and at J to 4 bases, leaving 1 base not matched to a gene. The germline gives CDR1 MNHEY, CDR2 SVGAGI. CDR3 length equals 14 residues. CDR3 DNA sequence: TGTGCCAGCAGTTACTCGGACAGGGCCACTGAAGCTTTCTTT. This translates into CASSYSDRATEAFF.

The CDR3 loop reads CASSFAGSTGNQPQHF. The CDR3 DNA is TGTGCCAGCAGTTTTGCGGGGTCAACAGGGAACCAGCCCCAGCATTTT. This chain connects TRBV28 to TRBJ1-5, with D perhaps matching TRBD1 (6 bases). V was shortened by 3 bases and J by 7 bases, with 19 bases between the two germline ends. The germline gives CDR1 MDHEN, CDR2 SYDVKM. The CDR3 spans 16 residues.